The clone carrying this TCR beta chain was seen once. Germline and junction disagree at one end, which may indicate a read error. Methods used by the authors: Counts of nucleated cells, estimated from reference gene primer amplification, were obtained. Some clones are missing from TCRdb's copy, which holds only in-frame ones; the method was immunoSEQ multiplex PCR. V and J calls and clone size are those listed in that table; D and trimming were worked out from the DNA. The sample includes approximately 23,000 clones, about nine tenths seen only once; the top ten take roughly 2.6%. The data originate from a study of blood T cell repertoires in COVID-19. Study overall: T cells, B-cell-depleted T cells, or PBMCs provided the cDNA or gDNA that served as material.

The germline gives CDR1 SGHAT, CDR2 FQNNGV. This CDR3 comprises 15 residues. V and J are TRBV11-2 and TRBJ2-1; the match to TRBD1 covers 9 bases. Material: peripheral blood. This receptor was obtained from a man aged 65 to 85 with acute or convalescent COVID-19. The CDR3 DNA reads as TGTGCCAGCAGCCTAGACAGGGGGACCTACAATGAGCAGTTCTTC. Protein product: CASSLDRGTYNEQFF.